These T cell receptor beta chains were read from a single sample in a study of tumor and adjacent non-tumor tissue in lung cancer. TCRdb reprocessed the multiplex PCR reads via MiXCR and lists one record per CDR3 protein. The repertoire holds about 200,000 distinct CDR3 sequences, with 71% as singletons. The sample consisted of lung tumor tissue. The receptors were gathered from a man in his 60s with non-small cell lung cancer. The conserved cysteine and the conserved F or W are not part of the CDR3 here. A D gene is named only where the DNA matches it firmly. Some rows have no size entry. The others give once, few or many, or a class for an expanded clone.

CDR3aa	abundance	d_gene	j_gene	v_gene	len
SARGTLLNNEQY	-	-	TRBJ2-5	TRBV20-1	12
ASSLRTGMNTEAF	many	TRBD1	TRBJ1-1	TRBV11-3	13
ASSSDEVRGYYNEQF	-	-	TRBJ2-1	TRBV6-2/TRBV6-3	15
ASSFPGQGDGGYT	many	TRBD1	TRBJ1-2	TRBV7-9	13
ASSLGTAYGNQPQH	-	TRBD1	TRBJ1-5	TRBV7-8	14
ASSPGAWTEAF	many	-	TRBJ1-1	TRBV12-3/TRBV12-4	11
ACSAARGLGEQY	-	-	TRBJ2-7	TRBV30	12
ASRAQTLSSGNTIY	few	-	TRBJ1-3	TRBV6-5	14
ASSLDTDRCNYGYT	-	-	TRBJ1-2	TRBV11-2	14
ATSDFFGTGVADTQY	-	TRBD1	TRBJ2-3	TRBV24-1	15
ASSQPGDSYEQY	many	-	TRBJ2-7	TRBV4-2	12
VSVLQGVAYNEQF	-	-	TRBJ2-1	TRBV12-3/TRBV12-4	13
RVEGSGDRNGYT	-	-	TRBJ1-2	TRBV29-1	12
VSSPRGWGGRTYNEQF	-	-	TRBJ2-1	TRBV11-2	16
ASSVAGVNKQY	-	-	TRBJ2-3	TRBV9	11
SARGGVLAGVYEQY	-	TRBD2	TRBJ2-7	TRBV20-1	14
SARDFKGMGLDEQF	many	-	TRBJ2-1	TRBV20-1	14
ASSSGLLTTHYGYI	-	-	TRBJ1-2	TRBV6-5	14
ATNLRTTSREY	-	-	TRBJ2-3	TRBV11-3	11
ASSFRGKTEAF	many	-	TRBJ1-1	TRBV12-3/TRBV12-4	11
GAPGACGSYNGQF	-	-	TRBJ2-1	TRBV20-1	13
ASSLGGGAETQY	few	TRBD2	TRBJ2-5	TRBV12-3/TRBV12-4	12
ASSLEVVASPGQHC	-	-	TRBJ2-7	TRBV11-2	14
SAIITGGLYNEQF	-	-	TRBJ2-1	TRBV20-1	13
SVEGQGDQWDTEAF	-	TRBD1	TRBJ1-1	TRBV29-1	14